Shown below are 15 T cell receptor beta chains from a single sample sequenced in a study of cytomegalovirus exposure and HLA in healthy donors. A multiplex PCR was run with 60 Vbeta primers and 13 Jbeta primers. TCRdb's table, derived via immunoSEQ multiplex PCR, lists solely in-frame clones and lacks some. Among just under 250,000 clones, roughly 87% were seen once, and the ten largest hold around 5.4%. Sample: PBMCs. These receptor sequences come from a woman aged 40 to 50 in good health and CMV-seropositive.

This clone was seen a single time. The genes are TRBV14 and TRBJ2-1, with 8 bases matching TRBD2. The CDR3 contains 15 residues. CDR1 and CDR2 from the germline V gene are SGHDN and FVKESK. J gave up 4 bases and V 0 bases, and 2 bases lay outside the gene matches. In DNA form, the CDR3 reads TGTGCCAGCAGCCAAGAACTAGCGGTATACAATGAGCAGTTCTTC. This gives the protein CASSQELAVYNEQFF.

J is TRBJ2-1 and V is TRBV6-5, with D possibly being TRBD1 (5 bases). The CDR3 contains 15 residues. Trimming cost V 6 bases and J 6 bases, with 18 bases left between them. Germline loops: CDR1 MNHEY, CDR2 SVGAGI. In DNA form, the CDR3 reads TGTGCCAGCAGCCTTCCAGGGTCCCCCACCAATGAGCAGTTCTTC. Translating it yields CASSLPGSPTNEQFF.

The chain uses TRBV19 and TRBJ1-1; D ambiguous. The CDR3 sequence is 15 residues long. The V end lost 1 base, the J end lost 2 bases, and 11 bases lay between the germline ends. CDR1 and CDR2 (germline): LNHDA, SQIVND (reference sequence). CDR3 residues: CASSIASGFNTEAFF. Written as DNA, the CDR3 is TGTGCCAGTAGTATAGCATCGGGATTCAACACTGAAGCTTTCTTT.

This clone was detected only once. In DNA form, the CDR3 reads TGTGCCAGCGGCCCAGCGCTAGCTAACTATGGCTACACCTTC. This encodes CASGPALANYGYTF. The J gene is TRBJ1-2, the V gene TRBV7-9; the D is unclear. Between the trimmed V and J ends, which lost 8 bases and 0 bases, there was a span of 13 bases. The length of the CDR3 is 14 residues. Germline values: CDR1 SEHNR, CDR2 FQNEAQ (reference sequence).

The CDR3 reads CASSSGSPGTEAFF. The CDR3 nucleotides read TGTGCCAGTAGCTCCGGGTCCCCGGGCACTGAAGCTTTCTTT. The chain carries TRBV19 and TRBJ1-1, with D uncertain. The CDR3 spans 14 residues. Trimming stripped 6 bases from V and 4 bases from J, with 15 bases between. In germline, CDR1 is LNHDA, CDR2 SQIVND (reference sequence).

The table lists this clone with a few counts. V usage is TRBV4-3 and J usage is TRBJ2-6; D unclear. The CDR3 totals 16 residues. The V gene lost 6 bases and the J gene lost 0 bases, with 12 bases spanning the gap. CDR1 and CDR2 (germline): LGHNA, YSLEER. CDR3 sequence: CASSRQRLSGANVLTF. The CDR3 DNA follows: TGCGCCAGCAGTCGACAACGTCTCTCTGGGGCCAACGTCCTGACTTTC.

The V and J genes are TRBV30 and TRBJ2-1; 8 bases map to TRBD2. Per the germline V gene, CDR1 is GTSNPN and CDR2 is SVGIG (reference sequence). Trimming took 0 bases from V and 6 from J; bases not matched to a gene: 7. The CDR3 spans 15 residues. CDR3: CAWSVLVGGANEQFF. The CDR3 region has the DNA TGTGCCTGGAGTGTACTCGTCGGGGGGGCCAATGAGCAGTTCTTC.

This chain uses TRBV5-6 with TRBJ2-7, with a tentative D call TRBD2 (5 bases). Germline V lookup: CDR1 SGHDT, CDR2 YYEEEE. Between the trimmed V and J ends, which lost 4 bases and 2 bases, there was a span of 16 bases. The CDR3 has 15 residues. Written as DNA, the CDR3 is TGTGCCAGCAGCACCACATCGGCCGGGACCTACGAGCAGTACTTC. Translation gives CASSTTSAGTYEQYF.

The chain combines TRBV13 with TRBJ2-7; 11 bases fit TRBD1. Germline values: CDR1 PRHDT, CDR2 FYEKMQ (reference sequence). J gave up 3 bases and V 5 bases, and 12 bases lay outside the gene matches. This CDR3 is 17 amino acids long. The CDR3 here is CASSPFTGQGGGYEQYF. The CDR3 bases are TGTGCCAGCAGCCCTTTTACGGGACAGGGGGGCGGCTACGAGCAGTACTTC.

V gene TRBV6-5 combines with J gene TRBJ2-7; D perhaps matches TRBD2 (5 bases). Looked up from germline, CDR1 is MNHEY and CDR2 is SVGAGI. Trimming took 0 bases from V and 3 from J, leaving 12 bases between them. CDR3 length: 15 amino acids. For the CDR3, the DNA is TGTGCCAGCAGTTACTCTGCTAGCCAGTTCTACGAGCAGTACTTC. This encodes CASSYSASQFYEQYF.

This clone was recorded a few times. The V call is TRBV5-4, the J call TRBJ1-5; the D gene is possibly TRBD1 (5 bases). This CDR3 comprises 14 residues. CDR1 is SGHNT and CDR2 is YYREEE in the germline V gene (reference sequence). V was trimmed by 1 base and J by 3 bases, leaving 8 bases between them. The CDR3 DNA reads as TGTGCCAGCAGCTTGAAGGGGCCCAATCAGCCCCAGCATTTT. It translates to CASSLKGPNQPQHF. The variable domain in full, completed from reference TRBV5-4 and TRBJ1-5, reads ETGVTQSPTHLIKTRGQQVTLRCSSQSGHNTVSWYQQALGQGPQFIFQYYREEENGRGNFPPRFSGLQFPNYSSELNVNALELDDSALYLCASSLKGPNQPQHFGDGTRLSIL.

This sequence joins TRBV4-3 and TRBJ1-4, with D tentatively TRBD1 (6 bases). The CDR3 runs to 17 residues. V was clipped by 3 bases and J by 8 bases, with 22 bases between them. Germline lookup yields CDR1 LGHNA and CDR2 YSLEER. CDR3 loop: CASSQVGQSLKVEKLFF. DNA for the CDR3: TGCGCCAGCAGCCAGGTCGGACAGAGCCTCAAAGTCGAAAAACTGTTTTTT.

There are a few counts of this clone. This chain connects TRBV19 to TRBJ1-1; the D is unclear. The CDR3 totals 14 residues. Germline V gene lookup returns CDR1 LNHDA and CDR2 SQIVND (reference sequence). Trimming stripped 3 bases from V and 5 bases from J, with 13 bases between. The CDR3 loop reads CASSISPLRTEAFF. For the CDR3, the DNA is TGTGCCAGTAGTATCTCCCCGCTACGGACTGAAGCTTTCTTT.

This clone appeared a single time. The chain recombines TRBV11-3 with TRBJ1-1; 7 bases are shared with TRBD1. This CDR3 is built from 15 residues. V was clipped by 4 bases and J by 0 bases; unmatched bases: 5. Germline loops: CDR1 SGHNT, CDR2 YENEEA. The CDR3: CASSSDRDLNTEAFF. DNA for the CDR3: TGTGCCAGCAGCTCCGACAGGGACCTGAACACTGAAGCTTTCTTT.

The chain employs TRBV18 and TRBJ1-1; tentative D call: TRBD1 (5 bases). The CDR3 spans 13 residues. Deletions cut 10 bases from V and 0 bases from J, with 12 bases between. Germline loops: CDR1 KGHSH, CDR2 LQKENI. The CDR3 spells CATKTGLNTEAFF. CDR3 sequence (DNA): TGTGCCACCAAAACAGGACTGAACACTGAAGCTTTCTTT.